This T cell receptor (beta chain) derives from a study of immune characterization of retroperitoneal liposarcoma. The length of the CDR3 is 16 residues. The germline V and J ends were trimmed by 2 bases and 4 bases, with 16 bases remaining between them. CDR1 and CDR2 from the germline V gene are SGHVS and FNYEAQ. One entry per CDR3 protein results from TCRdb running MiXCR on the PCR reads. The sample records 2,500 to 3,500 distinct CDR3 sequences, approximately 49% being singletons. The chain joins TRBV7-6 to TRBJ2-3, with D uncertain. Sequencing used tumor tissue. This TCR was sampled from a male donor with retroperitoneal liposarcoma. CDR3 sequence: CASSLRPPSFADTQYF. In nucleotides, the CDR3 is TGTGCCAGCAGCTTACGACCCCCTAGTTTTGCAGATACGCAGTATTTT. Looking up the rest from reference TRBV7-6 and TRBJ2-3 gives the full variable domain: GAGVSQSPRYKVTKRGQDVALRCDPISGHVSLYWYRQALGQGPEFLTYFNYEAQQDKSGLPNDRFSAERPEGSISTLTIQRTEQRDSAMYRCASSLRPPSFADTQYFGPGTRLTVL.